The clone carrying this TCR beta chain was picked up a small number of times. Its target is not known. These data originate in a study of early T cells in non-severe SARS-CoV-2 infection. Background on the study: Chains were not paired, and sequencing was done on bulk RNA from unsorted whole blood. Study-level findings and limits: There was a bias toward anti-spike CD8 responses in VDJdb matching, which missed private and CD4 specificities.

The CDR3 totals 14 residues. CDR1 is MNHEY and CDR2 is SMNVEV in the germline V gene (reference sequence). Trimming at V came to 5 bases and at J to 5 bases, leaving 7 bases not matched to a gene. Attached unique molecular identifiers marked individual cDNA molecules. MiXCR was run by TCRdb on the 5' RACE reads, yielding one entry per CDR3 protein. Among about 28,000 distinct CDR3 sequences listed, roughly 4.5% were seen once. V and J are TRBV27 and TRBJ1-1; the match to TRBD1 covers 8 bases. The receptor was derived from an adult who was a healthcare worker with PCR-confirmed SARS-CoV-2 infection or an uninfected control (not recorded which). Sequences were derived from whole blood, sampled at baseline. The CDR3 protein is CASSPQGGFTEAFF. In DNA form, the CDR3 reads TGTGCCAGCAGTCCACAGGGGGGGTTTACTGAAGCTTTCTTT.